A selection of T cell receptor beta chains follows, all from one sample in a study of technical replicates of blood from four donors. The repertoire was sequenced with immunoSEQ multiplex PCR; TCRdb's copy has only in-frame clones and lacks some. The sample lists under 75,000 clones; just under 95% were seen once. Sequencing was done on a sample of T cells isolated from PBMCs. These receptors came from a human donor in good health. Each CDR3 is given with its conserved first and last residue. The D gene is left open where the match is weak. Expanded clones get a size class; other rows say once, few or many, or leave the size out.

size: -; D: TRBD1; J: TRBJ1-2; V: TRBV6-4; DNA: TGTGCCAGCAGTGTGGAAGGGGGCCCCAACTATGGCTACACCTTC; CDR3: CASSVEGGPNYGYTF
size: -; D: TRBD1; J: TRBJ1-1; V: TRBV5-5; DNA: TGTGCCAGCAGCTTGAAACTAAGGACAGGGAACATTGAAGCTTTCTTT; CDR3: CASSLKLRTGNIEAFF
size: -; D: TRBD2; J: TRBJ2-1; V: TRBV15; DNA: TGTGCCACCAGCCCGGGGGCGTTTTGGGGACTAGCGGAAAATGAGCAGTTCTTC; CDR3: CATSPGAFWGLAENEQFF
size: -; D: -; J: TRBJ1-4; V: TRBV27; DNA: TGTGCCAGCAGTTTGGCAGGTCTTAATGAAAAACTGTTTTTT; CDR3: CASSLAGLNEKLFF
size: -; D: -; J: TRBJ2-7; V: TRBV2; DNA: TGTGCCAGCATCCTCGGTACAGGGAACGGTTGGGAGCAGTACTTC; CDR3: CASILGTGNGWEQYF
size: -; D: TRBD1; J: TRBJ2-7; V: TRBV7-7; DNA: TGTGCTAGCAGCACAGACAGGGGCGAGCAGTACTTC; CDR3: CASSTDRGEQYF
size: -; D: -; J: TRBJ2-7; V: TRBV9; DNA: TGTGCCAGCAGCGTAGGAGTCGGGGGCTACGAGCAGTACTTC; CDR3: CASSVGVGGYEQYF
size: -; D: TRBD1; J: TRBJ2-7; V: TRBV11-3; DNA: TGTGCCAGCAACAGCTGGACAGGGGGGAACGAGCAGTACTTC; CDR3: CASNSWTGGNEQYF
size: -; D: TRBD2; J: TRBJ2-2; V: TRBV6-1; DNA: TGTGCCAGCAGTGAAGGGCTAGCGGGAGGCACCGGGGAGCTGTTTTTT; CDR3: CASSEGLAGGTGELFF
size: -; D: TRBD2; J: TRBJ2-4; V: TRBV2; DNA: TGTGCCAGCAGCCCTTCCGGACTAGCGGGAGCAAACATTCAGTACTTC; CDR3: CASSPSGLAGANIQYF
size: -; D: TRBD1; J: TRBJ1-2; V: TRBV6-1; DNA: TGTGCCAGCAGTGAAGCATGGACAGGGGCCGGCTACACCTTC; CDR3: CASSEAWTGAGYTF
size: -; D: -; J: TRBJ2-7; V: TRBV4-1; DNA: TGCGCCAGCAGCCAAGATCGAGCGGAAACGGCCTACGAGCAGTACTTC; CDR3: CASSQDRAETAYEQYF
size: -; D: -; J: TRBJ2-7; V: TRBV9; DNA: TGTGCCAGCAGCGGTACAGGGTCTTGGGAGCAGTACTTC; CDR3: CASSGTGSWEQYF
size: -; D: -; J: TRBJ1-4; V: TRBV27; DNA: TGTGCCAGCAGTTTATCTGTGTACCGTCTAGAAAAACTGTTTTTT; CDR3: CASSLSVYRLEKLFF
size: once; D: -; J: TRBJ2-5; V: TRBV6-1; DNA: TGTGCCAGCAGTGAAAGAAAACGGAGGGAGACCCAGTACTTC; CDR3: CASSERKRRETQYF
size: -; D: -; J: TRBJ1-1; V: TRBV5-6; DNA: TGTGCCAGCAGCTTGGGACAGGTGATCTTGAACACTGAAGCTTTCTTT; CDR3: CASSLGQVILNTEAFF
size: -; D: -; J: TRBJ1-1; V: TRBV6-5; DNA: TGTGCCAGCAGTTACAAGCTAGAAGCTTTCTTT; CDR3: CASSYKLEAFF
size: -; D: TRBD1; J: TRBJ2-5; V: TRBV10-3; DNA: TGTGCCATCAGTGAGAACAGGGGCGAAGAGACCCAGTACTTC; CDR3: CAISENRGEETQYF
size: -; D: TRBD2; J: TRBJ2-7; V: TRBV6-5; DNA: TGTGCCAGCACTAGCGGGAGCTTGAACGAGCAGTACTTC; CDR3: CASTSGSLNEQYF
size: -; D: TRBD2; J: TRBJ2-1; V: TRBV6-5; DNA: TGTGCCAGCAGTAACCCTGGACTAGTTAGGGAGCAGTTCTTC; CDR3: CASSNPGLVREQFF
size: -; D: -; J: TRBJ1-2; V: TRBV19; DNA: TGTGCCAGTACACGGGGGTTATCCTACGGCTACACCTTC; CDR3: CASTRGLSYGYTF
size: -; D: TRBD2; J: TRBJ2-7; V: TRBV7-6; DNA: TGTGCCAGCAGCTTAGCTGGGACTAGTACAGTGTACGAGCAGTACTTC; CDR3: CASSLAGTSTVYEQYF
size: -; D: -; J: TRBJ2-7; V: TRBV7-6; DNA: TGTGCCAGCAGCTTATACGGGAGCTCCTACGAGCAGTACTTC; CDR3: CASSLYGSSYEQYF
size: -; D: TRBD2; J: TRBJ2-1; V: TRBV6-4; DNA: TGTGCCAGCAGTGAGATAGCGGGACCCTACAATGAGCAGTTCTTC; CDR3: CASSEIAGPYNEQFF
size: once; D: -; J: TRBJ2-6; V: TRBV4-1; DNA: TGCGCCAGCAGCCAAGTTACCGAAACTCCCCCTGGGGCCAACGTCCTGACTTTC; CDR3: CASSQVTETPPGANVLTF
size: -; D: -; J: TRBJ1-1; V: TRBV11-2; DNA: TGTGCCAGCAGCCGCACAGGGAGGGTGGCCCACACTGAAGCTTTCTTT; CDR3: CASSRTGRVAHTEAFF
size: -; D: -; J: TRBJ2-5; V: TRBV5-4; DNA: TGTGCCACCCAGCGGACAGCCCAAGAGACCCAGTACTTC; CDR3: CATQRTAQETQYF
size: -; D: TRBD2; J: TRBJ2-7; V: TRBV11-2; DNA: TGTGCCAGCAGCACTAGCGGGTACGAGCAGTACTTC; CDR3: CASSTSGYEQYF
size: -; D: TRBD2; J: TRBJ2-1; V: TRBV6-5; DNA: TGTGCCATCGGGACTAGCGGGAGTAATGAGCAGTTCTTC; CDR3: CAIGTSGSNEQFF
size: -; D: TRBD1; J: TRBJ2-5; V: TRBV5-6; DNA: TGTGCCAGCAGCTTGGAGGACAGGGAACTTTCGGTAGAGACCCAGTACTTC; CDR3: CASSLEDRELSVETQYF
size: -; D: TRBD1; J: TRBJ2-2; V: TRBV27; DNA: TGTGCCAGCAGTTTTAATTACGGGACAGGGGCTTTCACCGGGGAGCTGTTTTTT; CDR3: CASSFNYGTGAFTGELFF
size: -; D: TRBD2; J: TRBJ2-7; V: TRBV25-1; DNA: TGTGCCAGCAGTGTGGGAGGGGGGGGACTAGCAGCTTACGAGCAGTACTTC; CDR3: CASSVGGGGLAAYEQYF
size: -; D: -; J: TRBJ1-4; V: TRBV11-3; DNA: TGTGCCAGCAGCCCCGGGGGGGGCTCAGAGAATGAAAAACTGTTTTTT; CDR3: CASSPGGGSENEKLFF
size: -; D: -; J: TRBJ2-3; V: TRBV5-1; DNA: TGCGCCAGCAGCTTAGAGGGCGGAGCCACAGATACGCAGTATTTT; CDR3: CASSLEGGATDTQYF
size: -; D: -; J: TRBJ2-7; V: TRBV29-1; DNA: TGCAGCGTCCTAGGTGAGGGCTACGAGCAGTACTTC; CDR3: CSVLGEGYEQYF
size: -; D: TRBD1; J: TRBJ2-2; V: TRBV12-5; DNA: TGTGCTAGTGGTTTGGATTACAGGGGTGGCACCGGGGAGCTGTTTTTT; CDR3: CASGLDYRGGTGELFF
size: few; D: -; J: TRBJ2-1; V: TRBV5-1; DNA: TGCGCCAGCAGCTTGGGAGCGGACTCCTACAATGAGCAGTTCTTC; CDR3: CASSLGADSYNEQFF
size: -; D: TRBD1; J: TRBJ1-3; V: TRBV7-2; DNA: TGTGCCAGCAGCTTAGGAGGGGGCGGAAACACCATATATTTT; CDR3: CASSLGGGGNTIYF
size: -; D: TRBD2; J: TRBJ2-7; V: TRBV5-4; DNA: TGTGCCAGCAGCTTTAGCGGGAGGTCTAGCGAGCAGTACTTC; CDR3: CASSFSGRSSEQYF
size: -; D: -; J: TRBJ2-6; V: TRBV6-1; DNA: TGTGCCAGCAGTGAAGAGGATGGGGGCTCATATAACTCTGGGGCCAACGTCCTGACTTTC; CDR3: CASSEEDGGSYNSGANVLTF
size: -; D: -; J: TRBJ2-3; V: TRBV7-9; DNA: TGTGCCAGCAGCTTGTTAGCGGACGGGGATACGCAGTATTTT; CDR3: CASSLLADGDTQYF
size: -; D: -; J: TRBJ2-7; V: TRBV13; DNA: TGTGCCAGCAGCTTAGATGGTCAGGGAAACTACGAGCAGTACTTC; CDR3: CASSLDGQGNYEQYF
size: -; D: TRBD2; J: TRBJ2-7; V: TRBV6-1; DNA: TGTGCCAGCAGTGAAAGGTTAGCGGGAGGCCGTGACGAGCAGTACTTC; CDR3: CASSERLAGGRDEQYF
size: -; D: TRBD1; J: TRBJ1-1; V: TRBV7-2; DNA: TGTGCCAGCAGCTTAGCGCGCGTGACAGGGACTGAAGCTTTCTTT; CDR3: CASSLARVTGTEAFF
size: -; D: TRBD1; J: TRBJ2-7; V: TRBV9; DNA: TGTGCCAGCAGCGTCTCGGGACAGGGGGTCTACGAGCAGTACTTC; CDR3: CASSVSGQGVYEQYF
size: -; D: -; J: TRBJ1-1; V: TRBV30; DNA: TGTGCCTGGAGTGTACAGGTTGGGGAAGCTTTCTTT; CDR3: CAWSVQVGEAFF